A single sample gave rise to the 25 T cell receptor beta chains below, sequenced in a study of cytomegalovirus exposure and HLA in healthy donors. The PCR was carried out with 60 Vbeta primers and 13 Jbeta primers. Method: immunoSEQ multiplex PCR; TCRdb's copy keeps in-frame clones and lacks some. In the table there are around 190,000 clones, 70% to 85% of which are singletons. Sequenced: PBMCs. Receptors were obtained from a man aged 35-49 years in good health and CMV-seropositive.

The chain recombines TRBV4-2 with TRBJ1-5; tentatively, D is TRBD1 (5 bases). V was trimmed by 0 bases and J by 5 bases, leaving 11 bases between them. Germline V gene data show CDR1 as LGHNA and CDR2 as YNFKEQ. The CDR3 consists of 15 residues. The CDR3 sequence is CASSQERGYYQPQHF. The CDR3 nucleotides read TGTGCCAGCAGCCAAGAACGGGGGTATTATCAGCCCCAGCATTTT.

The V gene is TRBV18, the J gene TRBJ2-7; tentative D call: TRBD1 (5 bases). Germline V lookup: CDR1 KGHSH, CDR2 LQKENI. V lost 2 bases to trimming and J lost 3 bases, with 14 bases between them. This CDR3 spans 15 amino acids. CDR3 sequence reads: CASSPSETERYEQYF. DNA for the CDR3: TGTGCCAGCTCACCATCTGAGACAGAACGCTACGAGCAGTACTTC.

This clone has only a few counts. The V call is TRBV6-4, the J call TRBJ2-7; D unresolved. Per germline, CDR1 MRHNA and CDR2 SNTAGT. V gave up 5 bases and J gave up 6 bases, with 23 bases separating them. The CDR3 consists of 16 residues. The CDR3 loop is CASSHYRSTSRSEQYF. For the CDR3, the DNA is TGTGCCAGCAGTCACTATCGGTCTACCTCGAGAAGCGAGCAGTACTTC.

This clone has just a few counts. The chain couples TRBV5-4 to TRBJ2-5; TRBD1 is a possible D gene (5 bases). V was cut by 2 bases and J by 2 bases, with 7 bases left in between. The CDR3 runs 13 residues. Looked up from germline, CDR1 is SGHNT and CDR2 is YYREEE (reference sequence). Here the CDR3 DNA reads TGTGCCAGCAGCTTTGACAGACAAGAGACCCAGTACTTC. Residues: CASSFDRQETQYF. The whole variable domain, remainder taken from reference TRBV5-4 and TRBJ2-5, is ETGVTQSPTHLIKTRGQQVTLRCSSQSGHNTVSWYQQALGQGPQFIFQYYREEENGRGNFPPRFSGLQFPNYSSELNVNALELDDSALYLCASSFDRQETQYFGPGTRLLVL.

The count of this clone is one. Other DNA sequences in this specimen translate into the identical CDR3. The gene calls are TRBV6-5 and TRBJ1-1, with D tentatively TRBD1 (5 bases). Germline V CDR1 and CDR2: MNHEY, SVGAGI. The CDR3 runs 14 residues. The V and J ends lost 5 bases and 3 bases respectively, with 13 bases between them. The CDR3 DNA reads TGTGCCAGCAGTGCGCAGGGAGGAGACACTGAAGCTTTCTTT. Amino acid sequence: CASSAQGGDTEAFF.

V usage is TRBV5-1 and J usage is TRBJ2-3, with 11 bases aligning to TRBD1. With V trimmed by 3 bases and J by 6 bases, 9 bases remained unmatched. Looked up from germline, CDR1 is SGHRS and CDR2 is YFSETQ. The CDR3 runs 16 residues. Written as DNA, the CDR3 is TGCGCCAGCAGCTACAGCTTTGGGACAGGGGGGGATACGCAGTATTTT. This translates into CASSYSFGTGGDTQYF. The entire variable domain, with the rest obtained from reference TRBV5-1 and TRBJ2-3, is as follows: KAGVTQTPRYLIKTRGQQVTLSCSPISGHRSVSWYQQTPGQGLQFLFEYFSETQRNKGNFPGRFSGRQFSNSRSEMNVSTLELGDSALYLCASSYSFGTGGDTQYFGPGTRLTVL.

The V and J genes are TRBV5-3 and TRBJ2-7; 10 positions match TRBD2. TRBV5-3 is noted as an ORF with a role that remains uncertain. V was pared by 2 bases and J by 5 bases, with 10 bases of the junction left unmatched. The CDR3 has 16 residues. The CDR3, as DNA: TGTGCCAGAAGCTTTTATAAGCGGGAGGGCCGGGACGAGCAGTACTTC. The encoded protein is CARSFYKREGRDEQYF.

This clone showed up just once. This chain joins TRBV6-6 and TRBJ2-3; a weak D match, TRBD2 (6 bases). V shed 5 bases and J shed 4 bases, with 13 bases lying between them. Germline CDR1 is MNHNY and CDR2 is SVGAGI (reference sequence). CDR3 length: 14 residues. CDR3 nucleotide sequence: TGTGCCAGCAGTCGAGTCGGGGGATCAGATACGCAGTATTTT. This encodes CASSRVGGSDTQYF.

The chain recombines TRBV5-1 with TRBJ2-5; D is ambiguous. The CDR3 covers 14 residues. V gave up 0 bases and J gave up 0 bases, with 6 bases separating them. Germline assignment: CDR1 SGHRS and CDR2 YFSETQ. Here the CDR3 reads CASSLGRNQETQYF. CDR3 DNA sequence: TGCGCCAGCAGCTTGGGGAGAAACCAAGAGACCCAGTACTTC.

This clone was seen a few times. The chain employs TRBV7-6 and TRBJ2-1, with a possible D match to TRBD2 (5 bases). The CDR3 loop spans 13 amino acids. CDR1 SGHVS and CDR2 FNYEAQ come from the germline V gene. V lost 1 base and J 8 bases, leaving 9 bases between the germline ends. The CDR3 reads CASSLVGSDEQFF. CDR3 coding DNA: TGTGCCAGCAGCTTAGTTGGTAGCGATGAGCAGTTCTTC.

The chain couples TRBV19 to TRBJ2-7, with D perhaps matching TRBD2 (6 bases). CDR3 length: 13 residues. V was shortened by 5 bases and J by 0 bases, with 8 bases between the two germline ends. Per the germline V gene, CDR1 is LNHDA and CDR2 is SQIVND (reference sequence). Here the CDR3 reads CASSVGLSYEQYF. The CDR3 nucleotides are TGTGCCAGTAGTGTGGGACTCTCCTACGAGCAGTACTTC.

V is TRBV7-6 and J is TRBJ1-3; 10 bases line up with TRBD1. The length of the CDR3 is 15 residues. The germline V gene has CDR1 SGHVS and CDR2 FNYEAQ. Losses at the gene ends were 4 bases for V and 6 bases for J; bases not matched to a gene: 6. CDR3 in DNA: TGTGCCAGCAGCTCGGGACAGGGGCCGGAAAACACCATATATTTT. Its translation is CASSSGQGPENTIYF. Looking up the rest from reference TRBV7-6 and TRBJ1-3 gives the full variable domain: GAGVSQSPRYKVTKRGQDVALRCDPISGHVSLYWYRQALGQGPEFLTYFNYEAQQDKSGLPNDRFSAERPEGSISTLTIQRTEQRDSAMYRCASSSGQGPENTIYFGEGSWLTVV.

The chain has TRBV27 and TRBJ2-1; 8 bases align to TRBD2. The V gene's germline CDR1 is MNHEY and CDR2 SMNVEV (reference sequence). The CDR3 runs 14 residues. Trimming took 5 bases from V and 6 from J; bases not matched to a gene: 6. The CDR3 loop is CASSGDSGANEQFF. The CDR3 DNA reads TGTGCCAGCAGTGGAGATAGCGGGGCCAATGAGCAGTTCTTC.

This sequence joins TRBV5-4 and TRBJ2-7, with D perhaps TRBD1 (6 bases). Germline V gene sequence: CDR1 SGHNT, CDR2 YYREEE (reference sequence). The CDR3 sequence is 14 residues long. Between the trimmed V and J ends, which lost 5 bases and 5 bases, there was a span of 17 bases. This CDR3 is CASRPGQWSDEQYF. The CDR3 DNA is TGTGCCAGCAGGCCAGGACAGTGGAGCGACGAGCAGTACTTC.

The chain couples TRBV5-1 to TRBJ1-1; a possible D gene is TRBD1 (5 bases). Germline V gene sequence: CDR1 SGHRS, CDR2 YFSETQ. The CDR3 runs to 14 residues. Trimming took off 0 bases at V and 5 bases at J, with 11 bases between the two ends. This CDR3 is CASSLERGSTEAFF. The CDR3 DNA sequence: TGCGCCAGCAGCTTGGAGCGGGGGTCAACTGAAGCTTTCTTT. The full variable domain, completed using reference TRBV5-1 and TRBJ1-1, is KAGVTQTPRYLIKTRGQQVTLSCSPISGHRSVSWYQQTPGQGLQFLFEYFSETQRNKGNFPGRFSGRQFSNSRSEMNVSTLELGDSALYLCASSLERGSTEAFFGQGTRLTVV.

This chain's CDR3 is CASSDDRGYGYTF. The CDR3 DNA reads TGCGCCAGCAGCGACGACAGGGGCTATGGCTACACCTTC. The chain couples TRBV4-3 to TRBJ1-2, with 8 bases matching TRBD1. V shed 5 bases and J 4 bases; nucleotides not matched to a gene: 3. CDR3 length: 13 amino acids. The germline gives CDR1 LGHNA, CDR2 YSLEER.

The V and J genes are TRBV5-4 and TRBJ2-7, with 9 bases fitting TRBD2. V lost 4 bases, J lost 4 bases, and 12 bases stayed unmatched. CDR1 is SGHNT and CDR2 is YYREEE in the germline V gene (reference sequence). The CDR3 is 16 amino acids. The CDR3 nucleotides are TGTGCCAGCAGCCCGGATGGTAGCGGGAGAGGTTACGAGCAGTACTTC. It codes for CASSPDGSGRGYEQYF.

DNA for the CDR3: TGTGCCAGCAGCTTACTAGCGGGGGCCTACGAGCAGTACTTC. It yields the protein CASSLLAGAYEQYF. This chain connects TRBV7-8 to TRBJ2-7; 10 bases match TRBD2. Germline values: CDR1 SGHVS, CDR2 FQNEAQ. This CDR3 spans 14 amino acids. The J segment lost 2 bases and the V segment lost 2 bases, leaving 0 bases of the junction unmatched.

The CDR3 DNA sequence: TGTGCCAGCAGCCCCCGAGGGGGTTTGGGCGGGGAGCTGTTTTTT. Amino acid sequence: CASSPRGGLGGELFF. This chain connects TRBV7-3 to TRBJ2-2; D possibly corresponds to TRBD1 (6 bases). The CDR3 extends over 15 amino acids. The V end was cut by 5 bases, the J end by 7 bases, with 17 bases between. The germline CDR1 and CDR2 sequences are SGHTA and FQGTGA.

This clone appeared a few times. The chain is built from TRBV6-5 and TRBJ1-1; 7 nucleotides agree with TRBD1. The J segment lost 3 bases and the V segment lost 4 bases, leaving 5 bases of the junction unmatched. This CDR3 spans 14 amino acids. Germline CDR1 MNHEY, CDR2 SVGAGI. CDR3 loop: CASSSRTGHTEAFF. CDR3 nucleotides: TGTGCCAGCAGTTCTAGGACAGGTCACACTGAAGCTTTCTTT.

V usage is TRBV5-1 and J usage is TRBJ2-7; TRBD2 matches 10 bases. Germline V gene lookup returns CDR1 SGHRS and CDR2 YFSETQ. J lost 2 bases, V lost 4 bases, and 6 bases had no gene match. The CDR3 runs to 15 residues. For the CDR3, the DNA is TGCGCCAGCAGCCGAGCGGGAGGGCCGGCCTACGAGCAGTACTTC. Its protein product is CASSRAGGPAYEQYF. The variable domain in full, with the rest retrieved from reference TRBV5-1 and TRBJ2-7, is KAGVTQTPRYLIKTRGQQVTLSCSPISGHRSVSWYQQTPGQGLQFLFEYFSETQRNKGNFPGRFSGRQFSNSRSEMNVSTLELGDSALYLCASSRAGGPAYEQYFGPGTRLTVT.

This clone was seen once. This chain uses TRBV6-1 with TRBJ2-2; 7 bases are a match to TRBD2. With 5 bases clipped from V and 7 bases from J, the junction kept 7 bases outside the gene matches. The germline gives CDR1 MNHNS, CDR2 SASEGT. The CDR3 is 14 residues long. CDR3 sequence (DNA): TGTGCCAGCAGTTGGCAGCGGGATCTCGGGGAGCTGTTTTTT. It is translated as CASSWQRDLGELFF.

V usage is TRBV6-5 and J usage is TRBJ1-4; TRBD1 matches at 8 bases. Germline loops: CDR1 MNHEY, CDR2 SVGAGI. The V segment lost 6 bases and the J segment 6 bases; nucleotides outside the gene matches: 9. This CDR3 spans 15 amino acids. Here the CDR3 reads CASSPRGPRDEKLFF. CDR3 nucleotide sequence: TGTGCCAGCAGCCCCAGGGGGCCTCGGGATGAAAAACTGTTTTTT.

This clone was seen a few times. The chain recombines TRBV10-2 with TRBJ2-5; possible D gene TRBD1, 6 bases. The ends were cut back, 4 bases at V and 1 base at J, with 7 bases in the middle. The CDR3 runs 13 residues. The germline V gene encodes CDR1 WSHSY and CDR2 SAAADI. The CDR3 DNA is TGCGCCAGCAGTGTACAGGGCCAAGAGACCCAGTACTTC. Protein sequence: CASSVQGQETQYF.

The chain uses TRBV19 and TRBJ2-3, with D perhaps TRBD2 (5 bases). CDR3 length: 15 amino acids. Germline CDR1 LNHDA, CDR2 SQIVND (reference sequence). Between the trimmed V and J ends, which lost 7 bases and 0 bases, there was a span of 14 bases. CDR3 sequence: CASKVDRGSTDTQYF. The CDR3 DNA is TGTGCCAGTAAGGTCGACCGGGGTAGCACAGATACGCAGTATTTT.